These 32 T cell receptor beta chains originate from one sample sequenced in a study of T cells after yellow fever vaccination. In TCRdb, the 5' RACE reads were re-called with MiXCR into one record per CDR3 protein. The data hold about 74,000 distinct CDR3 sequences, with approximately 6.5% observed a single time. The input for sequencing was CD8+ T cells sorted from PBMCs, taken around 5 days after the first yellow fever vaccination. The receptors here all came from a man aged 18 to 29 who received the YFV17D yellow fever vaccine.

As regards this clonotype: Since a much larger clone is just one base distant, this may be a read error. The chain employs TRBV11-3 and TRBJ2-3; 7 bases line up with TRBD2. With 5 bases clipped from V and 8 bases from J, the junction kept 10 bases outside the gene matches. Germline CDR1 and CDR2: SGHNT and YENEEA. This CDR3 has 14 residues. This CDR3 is CASSHPQREVTQYF. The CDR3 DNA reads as TGTGCCAGCAGCCACCCACAACGGGAGGTTACGCAGTATTTT.

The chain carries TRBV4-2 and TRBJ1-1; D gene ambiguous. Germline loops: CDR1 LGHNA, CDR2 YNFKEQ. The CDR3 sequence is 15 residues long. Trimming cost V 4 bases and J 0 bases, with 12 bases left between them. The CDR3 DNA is TGTGCCAGCAGCCCTAAGCCCGGGTTGAACACTGAAGCTTTCTTT. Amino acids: CASSPKPGLNTEAFF.

The CDR3: CATRPGRESDTQYF. DNA of the CDR3: TGTGCCACCAGGCCCGGCAGGGAATCAGATACGCAGTATTTT. V and J are TRBV15 and TRBJ2-3; D is possibly TRBD1 (5 bases). V was cut by 6 bases and J by 4 bases, with 14 bases left in between. This CDR3 comprises 14 residues. Germline CDR1 is LNHNV and CDR2 is YYDKDF (reference sequence).

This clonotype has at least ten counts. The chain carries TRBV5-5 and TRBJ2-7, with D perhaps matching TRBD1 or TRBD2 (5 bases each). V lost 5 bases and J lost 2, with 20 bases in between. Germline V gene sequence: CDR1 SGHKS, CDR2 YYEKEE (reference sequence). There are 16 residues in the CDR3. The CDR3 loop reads CASSHPGTTNTYEQYF. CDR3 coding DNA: TGTGCCAGCAGTCACCCAGGGACCACCAATACCTACGAGCAGTACTTC. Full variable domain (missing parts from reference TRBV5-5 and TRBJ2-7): DAGVTQSPTHLIKTRGQQVTLRCSPISGHKSVSWYQQVLGQGPQFIFQYYEKEERGRGNFPDRFSARQFPNYSSELNVNALLLGDSALYLCASSHPGTTNTYEQYFGPGTRLTVT.

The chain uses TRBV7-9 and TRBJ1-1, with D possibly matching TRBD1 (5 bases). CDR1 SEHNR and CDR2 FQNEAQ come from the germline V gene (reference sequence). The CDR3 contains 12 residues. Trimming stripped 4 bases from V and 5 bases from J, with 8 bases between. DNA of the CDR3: TGTGCCAGCAGCTCAGAGGGGACTGAAGCTTTCTTT. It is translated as CASSSEGTEAFF.

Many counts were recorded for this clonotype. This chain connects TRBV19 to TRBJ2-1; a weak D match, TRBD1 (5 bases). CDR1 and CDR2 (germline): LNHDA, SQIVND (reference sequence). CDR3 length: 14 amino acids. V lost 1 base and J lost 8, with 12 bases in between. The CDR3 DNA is TGTGCCAGTAGTATAGTTCAGGGTTATGATGAGCAGTTCTTC. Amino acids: CASSIVQGYDEQFF.

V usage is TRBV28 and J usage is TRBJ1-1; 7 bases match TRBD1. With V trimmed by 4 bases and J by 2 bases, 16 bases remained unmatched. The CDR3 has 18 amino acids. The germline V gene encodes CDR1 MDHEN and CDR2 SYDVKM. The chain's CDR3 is CASSSLTDSRDRNTEAFF. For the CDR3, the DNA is TGTGCCAGCAGTTCGCTTACCGATAGCCGGGACAGAAACACTGAAGCTTTCTTT. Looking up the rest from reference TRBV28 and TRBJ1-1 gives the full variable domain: DVKVTQSSRYLVKRTGEKVFLECVQDMDHENMFWYRQDPGLGLRLIYFSYDVKMKEKGDIPEGYSVSREKKERFSLILESASTNQTSMYLCASSSLTDSRDRNTEAFFGQGTRLTVV.

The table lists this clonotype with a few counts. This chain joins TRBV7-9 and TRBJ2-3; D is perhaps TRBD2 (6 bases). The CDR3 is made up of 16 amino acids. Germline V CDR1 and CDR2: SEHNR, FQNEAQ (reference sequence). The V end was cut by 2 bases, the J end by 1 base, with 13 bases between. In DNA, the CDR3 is TGTGCCAGCAGCTTAAAATGGGGGGAAGGCACAGATACGCAGTATTTT. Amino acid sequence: CASSLKWGEGTDTQYF.

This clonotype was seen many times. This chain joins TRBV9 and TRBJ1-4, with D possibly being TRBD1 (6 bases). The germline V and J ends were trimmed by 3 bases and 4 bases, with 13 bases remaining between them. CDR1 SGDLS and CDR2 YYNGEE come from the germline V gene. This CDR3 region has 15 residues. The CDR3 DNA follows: TGTGCCAGCAGCGCCGAAGGGGGACGTAATGAAAAACTGTTTTTT. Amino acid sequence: CASSAEGGRNEKLFF. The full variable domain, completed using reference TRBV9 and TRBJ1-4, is DSGVTQTPKHLITATGQRVTLRCSPRSGDLSVYWYQQSLDQGLQFLIQYYNGEERAKGNILERFSAQQFPDLHSELNLSSLELGDSALYFCASSAEGGRNEKLFFGSGTQLSVL.

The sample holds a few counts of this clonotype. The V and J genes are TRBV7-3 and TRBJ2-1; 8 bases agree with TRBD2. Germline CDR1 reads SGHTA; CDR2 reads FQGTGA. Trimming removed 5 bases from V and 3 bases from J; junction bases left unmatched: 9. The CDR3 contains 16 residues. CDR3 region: CASSPTLSGGYNEQFF. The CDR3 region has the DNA TGTGCCAGCAGCCCTACCCTAAGCGGGGGCTACAATGAGCAGTTCTTC. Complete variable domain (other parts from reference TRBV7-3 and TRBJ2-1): GAGVSQTPSNKVTEKGKYVELRCDPISGHTALYWYRQSLGQGPEFLIYFQGTGAADDSGLPNDRFFAVRPEGSVSTLKIQRTERGDSAVYLCASSPTLSGGYNEQFFGPGTRLTVL.

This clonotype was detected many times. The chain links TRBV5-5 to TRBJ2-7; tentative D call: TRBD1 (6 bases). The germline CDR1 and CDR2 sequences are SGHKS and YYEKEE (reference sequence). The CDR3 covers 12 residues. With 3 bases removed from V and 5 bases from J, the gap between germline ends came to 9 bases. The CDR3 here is CASSYTGNEQYF. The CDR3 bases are TGTGCCAGCAGCTACACAGGGAACGAGCAGTACTTC.

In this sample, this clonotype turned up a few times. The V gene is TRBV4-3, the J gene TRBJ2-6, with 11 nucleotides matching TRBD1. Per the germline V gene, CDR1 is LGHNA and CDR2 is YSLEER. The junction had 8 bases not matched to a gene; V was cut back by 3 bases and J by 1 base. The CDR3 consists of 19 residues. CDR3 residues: CASSQRPGQGVSGANVLTF. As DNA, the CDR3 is TGCGCCAGCAGCCAGAGACCGGGACAGGGGGTTTCTGGGGCCAACGTCCTGACTTTC.

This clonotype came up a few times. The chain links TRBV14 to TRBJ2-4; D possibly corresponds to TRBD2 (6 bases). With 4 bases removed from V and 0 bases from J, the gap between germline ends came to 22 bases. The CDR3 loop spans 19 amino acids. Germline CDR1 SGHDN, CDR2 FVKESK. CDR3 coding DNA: TGTGCCAGCAGCCCCCGGGACTCAAAACCCGGACTAGCCAAAAACATTCAGTACTTC. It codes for CASSPRDSKPGLAKNIQYF.

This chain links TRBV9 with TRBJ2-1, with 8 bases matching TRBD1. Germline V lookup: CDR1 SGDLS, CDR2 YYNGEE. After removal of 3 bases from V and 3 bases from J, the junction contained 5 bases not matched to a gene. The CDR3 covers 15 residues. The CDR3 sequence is CASSAHRGNYNEQFF. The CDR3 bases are TGTGCCAGCAGCGCCCACAGGGGGAACTACAATGAGCAGTTCTTC.

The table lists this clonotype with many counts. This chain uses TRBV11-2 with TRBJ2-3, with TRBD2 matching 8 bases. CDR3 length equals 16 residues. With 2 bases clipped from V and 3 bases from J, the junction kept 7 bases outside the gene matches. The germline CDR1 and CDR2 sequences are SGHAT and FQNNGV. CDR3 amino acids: CASSLRGTRGTDTQYF. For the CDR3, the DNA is TGTGCCAGCAGCTTACGCGGGACTAGGGGGACAGATACGCAGTATTTT.

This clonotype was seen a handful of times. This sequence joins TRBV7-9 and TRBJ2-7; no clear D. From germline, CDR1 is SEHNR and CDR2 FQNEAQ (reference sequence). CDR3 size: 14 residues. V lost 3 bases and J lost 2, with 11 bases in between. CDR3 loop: CASSFSSRPYEQYF. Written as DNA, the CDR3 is TGTGCCAGCAGCTTCTCCAGTAGGCCCTACGAGCAGTACTTC.

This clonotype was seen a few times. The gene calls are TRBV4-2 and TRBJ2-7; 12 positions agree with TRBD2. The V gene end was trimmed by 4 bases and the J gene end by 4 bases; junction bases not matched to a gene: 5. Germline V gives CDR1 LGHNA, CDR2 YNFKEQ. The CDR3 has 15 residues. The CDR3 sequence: CASSPLTSGGYEQYF. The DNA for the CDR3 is TGTGCCAGCAGCCCCCTAACTAGCGGGGGGTACGAGCAGTACTTC.

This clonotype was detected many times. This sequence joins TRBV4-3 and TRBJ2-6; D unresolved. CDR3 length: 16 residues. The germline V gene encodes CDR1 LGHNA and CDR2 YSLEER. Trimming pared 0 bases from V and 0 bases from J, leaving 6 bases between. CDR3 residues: CASSQDIVSGANVLTF. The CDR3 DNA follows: TGCGCCAGCAGCCAAGATATTGTCTCTGGGGCCAACGTCCTGACTTTC.

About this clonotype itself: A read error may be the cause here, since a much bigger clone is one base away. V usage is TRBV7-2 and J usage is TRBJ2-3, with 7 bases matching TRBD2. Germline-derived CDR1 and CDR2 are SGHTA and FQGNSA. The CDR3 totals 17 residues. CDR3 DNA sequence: TGTGCCATCAGCCCGGGGGTCATACGGGGAGGGTTGGATACGCAGTATTTT. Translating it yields CAISPGVIRGGLDTQYF.

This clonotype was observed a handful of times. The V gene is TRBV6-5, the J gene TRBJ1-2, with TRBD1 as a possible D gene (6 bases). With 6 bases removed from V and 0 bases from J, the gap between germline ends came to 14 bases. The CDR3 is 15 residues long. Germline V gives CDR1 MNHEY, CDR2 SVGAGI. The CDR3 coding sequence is TGTGCCAGCAGGTACAGGGACCCGACTAACTATGGCTACACCTTC. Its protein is CASRYRDPTNYGYTF.

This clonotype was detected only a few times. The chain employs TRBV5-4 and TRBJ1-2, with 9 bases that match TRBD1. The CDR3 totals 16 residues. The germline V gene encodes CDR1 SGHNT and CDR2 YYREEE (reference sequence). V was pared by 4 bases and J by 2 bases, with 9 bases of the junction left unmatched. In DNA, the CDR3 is TGTGCCAGCAGCCCCGGGACAGGGAGGACCAACTATGGCTACACCTTC. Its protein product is CASSPGTGRTNYGYTF. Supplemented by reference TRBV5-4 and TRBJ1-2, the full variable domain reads ETGVTQSPTHLIKTRGQQVTLRCSSQSGHNTVSWYQQALGQGPQFIFQYYREEENGRGNFPPRFSGLQFPNYSSELNVNALELDDSALYLCASSPGTGRTNYGYTFGSGTRLTVV.

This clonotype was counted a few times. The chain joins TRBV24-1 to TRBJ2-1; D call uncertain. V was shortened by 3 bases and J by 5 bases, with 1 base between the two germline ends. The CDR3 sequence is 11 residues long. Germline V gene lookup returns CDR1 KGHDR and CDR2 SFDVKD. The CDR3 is CATSDNNEQFF. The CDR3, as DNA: TGTGCCACCAGTGATAACAATGAGCAGTTCTTC.

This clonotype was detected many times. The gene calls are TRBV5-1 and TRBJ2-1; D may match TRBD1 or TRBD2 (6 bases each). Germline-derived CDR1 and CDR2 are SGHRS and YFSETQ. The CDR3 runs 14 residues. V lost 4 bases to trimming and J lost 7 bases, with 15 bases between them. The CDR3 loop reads CASSPGANTNEQFF. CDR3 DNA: TGCGCCAGCAGCCCGGGGGCCAATACGAATGAGCAGTTCTTC.

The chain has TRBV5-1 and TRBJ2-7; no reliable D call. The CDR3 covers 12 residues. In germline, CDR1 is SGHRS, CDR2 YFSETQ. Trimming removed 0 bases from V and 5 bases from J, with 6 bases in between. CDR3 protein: CASSLASDEQYF. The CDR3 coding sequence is TGCGCCAGCAGCTTGGCGTCAGACGAGCAGTACTTC.

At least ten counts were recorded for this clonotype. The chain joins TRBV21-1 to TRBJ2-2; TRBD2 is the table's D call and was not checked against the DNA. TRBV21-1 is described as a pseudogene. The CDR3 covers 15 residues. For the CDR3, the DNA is TGTGCCAGCAGCATTGGGACTAGATGCACCGGGGAGCTGTTTTTT. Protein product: CASSIGTRCTGELFF.

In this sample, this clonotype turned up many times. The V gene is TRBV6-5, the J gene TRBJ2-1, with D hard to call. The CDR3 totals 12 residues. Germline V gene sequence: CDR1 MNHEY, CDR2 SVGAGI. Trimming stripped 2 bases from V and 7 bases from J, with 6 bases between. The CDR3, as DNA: TGTGCCAGCAGTTACAACCTTAATGAGCAGTTCTTC. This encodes CASSYNLNEQFF.

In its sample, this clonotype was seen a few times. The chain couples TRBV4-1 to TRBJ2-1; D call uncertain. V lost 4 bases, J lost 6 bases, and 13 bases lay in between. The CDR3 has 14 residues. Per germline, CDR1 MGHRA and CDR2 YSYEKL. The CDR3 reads CASSPPGAFNEQFF. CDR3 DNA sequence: TGCGCCAGCAGCCCGCCCGGCGCGTTCAATGAGCAGTTCTTC.

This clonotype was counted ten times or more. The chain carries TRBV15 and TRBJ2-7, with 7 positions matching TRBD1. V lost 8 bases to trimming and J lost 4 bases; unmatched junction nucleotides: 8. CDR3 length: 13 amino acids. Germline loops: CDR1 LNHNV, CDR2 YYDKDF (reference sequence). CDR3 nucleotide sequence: TGTGCCACCGGCCAATTGACAGGGTACGAGCAGTACGTC. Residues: CATGQLTGYEQYV.

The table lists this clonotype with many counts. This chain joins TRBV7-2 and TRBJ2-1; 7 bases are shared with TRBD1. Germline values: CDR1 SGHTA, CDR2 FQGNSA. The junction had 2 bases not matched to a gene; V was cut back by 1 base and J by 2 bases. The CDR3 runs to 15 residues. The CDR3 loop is CASSLGRGPYNEQFF. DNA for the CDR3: TGTGCCAGCAGCTTAGGAAGGGGGCCCTACAATGAGCAGTTCTTC. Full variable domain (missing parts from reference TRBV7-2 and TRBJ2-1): GAGVSQSPSNKVTEKGKDVELRCDPISGHTALYWYRQSLGQGLEFLIYFQGNSAPDKSGLPSDRFSAERTGGSVSTLTIQRTQQEDSAVYLCASSLGRGPYNEQFFGPGTRLTVL.

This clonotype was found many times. The CDR3 nucleotides read TGCGCCAGCAGCTTGACGTCAGGGGGAATGAACACTGAAGCTTTCTTT. Translation: CASSLTSGGMNTEAFF. The gene calls are TRBV5-1 and TRBJ1-1; TRBD1 matches 7 bases. V dropped 1 base and J dropped 0; count of bases not matched to a gene: 6. This CDR3 comprises 16 residues. Per germline, CDR1 SGHRS and CDR2 YFSETQ.

CDR3: CASSLGQVEVGEETQYF. The CDR3 region has the DNA TGTGCCAGCAGCTTGGGGCAGGTGGAGGTCGGGGAAGAGACCCAGTACTTC. V usage is TRBV11-2 and J usage is TRBJ2-5; TRBD1 or TRBD2 may be the D gene (5 bases each). The V gene's germline CDR1 is SGHAT and CDR2 FQNNGV. There are 17 residues in the CDR3. The V end lost 3 bases, the J end lost 3 bases, and 20 bases lay between the germline ends.

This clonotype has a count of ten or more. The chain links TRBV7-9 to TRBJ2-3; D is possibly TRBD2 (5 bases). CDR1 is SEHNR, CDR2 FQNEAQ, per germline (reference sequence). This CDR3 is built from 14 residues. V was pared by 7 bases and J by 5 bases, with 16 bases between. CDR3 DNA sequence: TGTGCCAGCAACTTCGGCCTAGCCATAGATACGCAGTATTTT. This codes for CASNFGLAIDTQYF.